The rows below give T cell receptor beta chains drawn from one sample of a study of blood T cell repertoires in COVID-19. Profiling relied on immunoSEQ multiplex PCR, and the TCRdb table lists in-frame clones only, not all of them. The sample consists of roughly 120,000 clones, 55% to 75% of them appearing once. The sample taken for sequencing was peripheral blood. All receptors derive from a human donor with acute or convalescent COVID-19. The donor label of this sample is uncertain. Both conserved end residues are part of each CDR3. Each record gives: J gene, D gene, clone size, V gene, CDR3 DNA, CDR3 protein. The D gene is left open where the match is weak. Rows give clone size only sometimes, using once, few, many, or a class for an expanded clone.

TRBJ2-3,.,.,TRBV7-8,TGTGCCAGCAGCTTAAGGGGTAGCGGAGGATTTAGCACAGATACGCAGTATTTT,CASSLRGSGGFSTDTQYF
TRBJ2-6,.,few,TRBV6-5,TGTGCCAGCAGTTCACAGGGTCTGCTCCGTTCCAACGTCCTGACTTTC,CASSSQGLLRSNVLTF
TRBJ1-2,TRBD1,.,TRBV14,TGTGCCAGCAGCCCTGGGACAGGACCTTTCTCCGATGGCTACACCTTC,CASSPGTGPFSDGYTF
TRBJ2-3,.,.,TRBV9,TGTGCCAGCAGCGTGAGCGGCACAGATACGCAGTATTTT,CASSVSGTDTQYF
TRBJ2-1,TRBD2,.,TRBV30,TGTGCCTGGAGAACCCCGGGACTAGCGGGGAAGGGTAATGAGCAGTTCTTC,CAWRTPGLAGKGNEQFF
TRBJ2-5,.,many,TRBV3-1/TRBV3-2,TGTGCCAGCAGCCCTATGGAACAGCGGGTGACCCAGTACTTC,CASSPMEQRVTQYF
TRBJ1-6,.,few,TRBV9,TGTGCCAGCAGCGTAGAGTCGGTTAATTCACCCCTCCACTTT,CASSVESVNSPLHF
TRBJ1-2,.,.,TRBV28,TGTGCCAGCAGCCTGGCATGGAGCGGGAATAACTATGGCTACACCTTC,CASSLAWSGNNYGYTF
TRBJ2-3,.,.,TRBV6-4,TGTGCCAGCAGTGACACTAGCACAGATACGCAGTATTTT,CASSDTSTDTQYF
TRBJ1-4,TRBD1,.,TRBV9,TGTGCCAGCAGCTTAAGGACAGGGGAGGGTGAAAAACTGTTTTTT,CASSLRTGEGEKLFF
TRBJ2-4,.,.,TRBV4-1,TGCGCCAGCAGCCAAGCGGGGTCGCGGGACATTCAGTACTTC,CASSQAGSRDIQYF
TRBJ2-3,.,.,TRBV27,TGTGCCAGCAGCAGGGGAGCCCTTTGTTATGCAGATACGCAGTATTTT,CASSRGALCYADTQYF
TRBJ1-1,.,few,TRBV6-5,TGTGCCAGCAGCGCCTACAGGGCGGCAGCCACTGAAGCTTTCTTT,CASSAYRAAATEAFF
TRBJ1-3,.,once,TRBV10-3,TGTGCCATCAGCAATGCGGTGGGTCTTATGTACTCTGGAAACACCATATATTTT,CAISNAVGLMYSGNTIYF
TRBJ2-5,.,.,TRBV7-2,TGTGCCAGCAGCTTAGGGACTCTTTTAAAGTCCCAGTACTTC,CASSLGTLLKSQYF
TRBJ2-3,.,.,TRBV4-2,TGTGCCAGCAGCCAAGCAAGACAGGATACGCAGTATTTT,CASSQARQDTQYF
TRBJ1-1,.,.,TRBV2,TGTGCCAGCAGTGAGGGGCGGTTCCCTGAAGCTTTCTTT,CASSEGRFPEAFF
TRBJ1-5,TRBD1,.,TRBV19,TGTGCCAGTAGTGCAACAGGGGGCTCTAGCAATCAGCCCCAGCATTTT,CASSATGGSSNQPQHF
TRBJ2-3,TRBD1,.,TRBV19,TGTGCCAGTAGTAGGCAGGGGGTAACAGATACGCAGTATTTT,CASSRQGVTDTQYF
TRBJ2-5,.,.,TRBV19,TGTGCCACCGAGCCAGGGATGGAGACCCAGTACTTC,CATEPGMETQYF
TRBJ1-3,.,few,TRBV7-8,TGTGCCAGCAGCTTAGCATTCGCAGGGGCCTCTGGAAACACCATATATTTT,CASSLAFAGASGNTIYF
TRBJ1-1,TRBD1,few,TRBV7-8,TGTGCCAGCAGTTCTACAGGGGTGGCTGAAGCTTTCTTT,CASSSTGVAEAFF
TRBJ2-5,TRBD2,.,TRBV5-1,TGCGCCAGCAGCTTTTTCCCTAGCGGGGGGGCGGAGGAGACCCAGTACTTC,CASSFFPSGGAEETQYF
TRBJ1-2,TRBD1,.,TRBV7-9,TGTGCCAGCACCCCCGGACAGGGAAACTATGGCTACACCTTC,CASTPGQGNYGYTF
TRBJ2-3,.,.,TRBV21-1,TGTGCCAGCAGCAACGGTCTCCCGCATACGCAGTATTTT,CASSNGLPHTQYF
TRBJ2-5,.,.,TRBV5-1,TGCGCCAGCAGCTTTGGGACTTGGAGGGAGACCCAGTACTTC,CASSFGTWRETQYF
TRBJ1-5,.,.,TRBV18,TGTGCCAGCTCGGACCGAGGGGGATCTCAGCCCCAGCATTTT,CASSDRGGSQPQHF
TRBJ1-5,.,.,TRBV3-1/TRBV3-2,TGTGCCAGCAGCCTAGGACACCAGGATCAGCCCCAGCATTTT,CASSLGHQDQPQHF
TRBJ1-5,.,once,TRBV20-1,TGCAGTGCTAGTCACAGAAATCAGCCCCAGCATTTT,CSASHRNQPQHF
TRBJ2-1,TRBD2,.,TRBV5-1,TGCGCCAGCAGCCCCAGGACTAGCGGGGGGGCAGGTGAGCAGTTCTTC,CASSPRTSGGAGEQFF
TRBJ2-7,.,.,TRBV30,TGTGCCTGGAGCTCGTTGAGTTACGAGCAGTACTTC,CAWSSLSYEQYF
TRBJ1-4,.,.,TRBV6-6,TGTGCCAGCAGTTACTCGATGGACAGTTCTAATGAAAAACTGTTTTTT,CASSYSMDSSNEKLFF
TRBJ1-2,.,.,TRBV2,TGTGCCACTCGCCCGGAAGAGGGCTATGGCTACACCTTC,CATRPEEGYGYTF
TRBJ2-7,TRBD1,.,TRBV2,TGTGCCACAAGACAGGGGGCCTACGAGCAGTACTTC,CATRQGAYEQYF
TRBJ2-1,TRBD1,many,TRBV28,TGTGCCAGCAGTCCTCCCCGACAGGGGCCGTACAATGAGCAGTTCTTC,CASSPPRQGPYNEQFF
TRBJ2-3,TRBD1,.,TRBV7-9,TGTGCCAGCAGGCGGACAGGGGGTTTAACAGATACGCAGTATTTT,CASRRTGGLTDTQYF
TRBJ2-1,.,.,TRBV14,TGTGCCAGCAGCCAAGCTACACAGGGCCGGTTGGACAATGAGCAGTTCTTC,CASSQATQGRLDNEQFF
TRBJ2-1,TRBD2,.,TRBV12-5,TGTGCTAGTGGTTCCTTGCTAAGCGGGGGCTATGAGCAGTTCTTC,CASGSLLSGGYEQFF
TRBJ2-7,TRBD1,.,TRBV18,TGTGCCAGCTCTTCCGGGACAGGGTCCTACGAGCAGTACTTC,CASSSGTGSYEQYF
TRBJ2-5,.,once,TRBV24-1,TGTGCCACCAGTGATATGGGGCGAGGCAACCAAGAGACCCAGTACTTC,CATSDMGRGNQETQYF
TRBJ2-3,TRBD2,once,TRBV6-2/TRBV6-3,TGTGCCAGCAGCCCGGGGCGGGGGTCACTCACAGATACGCAGTATTTT,CASSPGRGSLTDTQYF
TRBJ1-6,TRBD1,.,TRBV5-5,TGTGCCAGCAGCCTCCGGGACAGGTCTTATAATTCACCCCTCCACTTT,CASSLRDRSYNSPLHF
TRBJ1-2,TRBD1,.,TRBV30,TGTGCCTGGACGACAGGGAACTATGGCTACACCTTC,CAWTTGNYGYTF
TRBJ1-4,.,.,TRBV15,TGTGCCACCAGCAGAGCCCGGGGAGTTAATGAAAAACTGTTTTTT,CATSRARGVNEKLFF
TRBJ2-5,TRBD1,few,TRBV24-1,TGTGCCACCAGTGACCCGGGACAGGGGAAGGGGGAGACCCAGTACTTC,CATSDPGQGKGETQYF
TRBJ2-1,TRBD1,.,TRBV6-1,TGTGCCAGCAGTGAGGACAGGGGGCCCTACAATGAGCAGTTCTTC,CASSEDRGPYNEQFF
TRBJ2-2,TRBD2,.,TRBV6-5,TGTGCCAGCAGAGGCCCGGGGGGGCTCGGGGAGCTGTTTTTT,CASRGPGGLGELFF
TRBJ1-5,.,.,TRBV5-8,TGTGCCAGCAGCTTGTTCGGTCAGCCCCAGCATTTT,CASSLFGQPQHF
TRBJ2-5,TRBD2,.,TRBV9,TGTGCCAGCTCCCGGACTAGCGGGGGGGTCCAAGAGACCCAGTACTTC,CASSRTSGGVQETQYF
TRBJ2-5,TRBD2,once,TRBV10-3,TGTGCCATCAGTGATGAGGGACTAGCTAGGGAGACCCAGTACTTC,CAISDEGLARETQYF
TRBJ2-5,TRBD2,.,TRBV6-6,TGTGCCAGCAGTTATCGAGAAAGCGGGGGCCCGGCGGTCCAGTACTTC,CASSYRESGGPAVQYF
TRBJ1-2,TRBD1,.,TRBV29-1,TGCAGCGCTACGGGACAGGGTAACTATGGCTACACCTTC,CSATGQGNYGYTF
TRBJ1-4,.,.,TRBV10-3,TGTGCCATACGGGAACAGCATAATGAAAAACTGTTTTTT,CAIREQHNEKLFF
TRBJ1-3,.,.,TRBV5-6,TGTGCCAGCAGCTACCGGGGAAACACCATATATTTT,CASSYRGNTIYF